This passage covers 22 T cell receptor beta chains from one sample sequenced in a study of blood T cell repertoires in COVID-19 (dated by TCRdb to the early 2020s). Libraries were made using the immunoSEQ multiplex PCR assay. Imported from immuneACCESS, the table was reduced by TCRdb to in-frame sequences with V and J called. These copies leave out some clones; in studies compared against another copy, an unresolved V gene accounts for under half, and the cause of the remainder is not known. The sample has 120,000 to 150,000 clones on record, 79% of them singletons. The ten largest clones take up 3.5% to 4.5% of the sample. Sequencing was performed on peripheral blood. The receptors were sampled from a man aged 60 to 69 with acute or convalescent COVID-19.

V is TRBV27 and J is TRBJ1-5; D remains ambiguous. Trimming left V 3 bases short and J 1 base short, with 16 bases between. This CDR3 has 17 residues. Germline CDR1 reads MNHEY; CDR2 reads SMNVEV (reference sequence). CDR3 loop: CASSFVLGGISNQPQHF. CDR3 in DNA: TGTGCCAGCAGTTTCGTTCTGGGAGGGATCAGCAATCAGCCCCAGCATTTT.

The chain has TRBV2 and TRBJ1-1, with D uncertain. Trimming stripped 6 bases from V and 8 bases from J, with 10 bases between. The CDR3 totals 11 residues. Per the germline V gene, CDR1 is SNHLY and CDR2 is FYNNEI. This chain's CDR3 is CASRGPREAFF. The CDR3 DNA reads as TGTGCCAGCAGGGGCCCTCGGGAAGCTTTCTTT.

The DNA of the CDR3 is TGTGCCAGCAGTTTAATTGGCAACACTGAAGCTTTCTTT. As protein: CASSLIGNTEAFF. This chain joins TRBV12-3 or TRBV12-4 and TRBJ1-1; D is unresolved. There are 13 residues in the CDR3. V was clipped by 2 bases and J by 2 bases, with 6 bases between them.

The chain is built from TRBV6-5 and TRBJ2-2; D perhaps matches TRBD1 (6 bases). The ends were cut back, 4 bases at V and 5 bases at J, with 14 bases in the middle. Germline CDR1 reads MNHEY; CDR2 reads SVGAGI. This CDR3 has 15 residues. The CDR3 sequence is CASSLTGAMTGELFF. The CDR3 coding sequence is TGTGCCAGCAGTTTGACAGGCGCTATGACCGGGGAGCTGTTTTTT.

In nucleotides, the CDR3 is TGTGCCAGTAGTATTGGGGAGACGGCCCTCCACTTT. This sequence encodes CASSIGETALHF. V gene TRBV19 combines with J gene TRBJ1-6; D ambiguous. CDR1 LNHDA and CDR2 SQIVND come from the germline V gene (reference sequence). The CDR3 has 12 residues. Trimming stripped 3 bases from V and 14 bases from J, with 11 bases between.

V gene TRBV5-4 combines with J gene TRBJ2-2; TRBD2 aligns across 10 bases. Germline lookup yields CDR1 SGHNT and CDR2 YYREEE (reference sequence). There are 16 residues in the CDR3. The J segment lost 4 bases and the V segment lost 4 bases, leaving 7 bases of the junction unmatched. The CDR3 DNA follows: TGTGCCAGCAGCGCCATGACTAGCGGGTCCACCGGGGAGCTGTTTTTT. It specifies CASSAMTSGSTGELFF. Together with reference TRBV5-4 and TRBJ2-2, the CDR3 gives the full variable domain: ETGVTQSPTHLIKTRGQQVTLRCSSQSGHNTVSWYQQALGQGPQFIFQYYREEENGRGNFPPRFSGLQFPNYSSELNVNALELDDSALYLCASSAMTSGSTGELFFGEGSRLTVL.

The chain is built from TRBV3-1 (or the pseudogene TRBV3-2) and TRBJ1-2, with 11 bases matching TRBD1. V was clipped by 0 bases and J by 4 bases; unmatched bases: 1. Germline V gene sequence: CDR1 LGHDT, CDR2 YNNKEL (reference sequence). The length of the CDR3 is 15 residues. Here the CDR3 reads CASSQDGQGAYGYTF. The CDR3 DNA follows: TGTGCCAGCAGCCAAGACGGACAGGGGGCCTATGGCTACACCTTC.

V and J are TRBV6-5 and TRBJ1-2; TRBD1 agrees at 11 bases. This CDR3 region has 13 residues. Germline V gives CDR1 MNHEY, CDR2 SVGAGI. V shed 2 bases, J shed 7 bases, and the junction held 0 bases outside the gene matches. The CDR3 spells CASSYGTGGGYTF. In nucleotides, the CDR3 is TGTGCCAGCAGTTACGGGACAGGGGGTGGCTACACCTTC.

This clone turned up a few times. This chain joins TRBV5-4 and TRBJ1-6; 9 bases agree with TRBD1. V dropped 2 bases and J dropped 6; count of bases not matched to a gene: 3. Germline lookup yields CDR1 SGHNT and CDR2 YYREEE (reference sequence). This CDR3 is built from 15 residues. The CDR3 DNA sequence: TGTGCCAGCAGCTTTCCGGGACAGGGTAATTCACCCCTCCACTTT. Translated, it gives CASSFPGQGNSPLHF.

The CDR3 sequence is CASSLQGAGTEAFF. The CDR3 nucleotides read TGCGCCAGCAGCCTACAGGGGGCGGGCACTGAAGCTTTCTTT. V and J are TRBV4-3 and TRBJ1-1; 9 positions agree with TRBD1. Trimming cost V 4 bases and J 4 bases; bases outside gene matches: 4. The CDR3 contains 14 residues. Germline values: CDR1 LGHNA, CDR2 YSLEER.

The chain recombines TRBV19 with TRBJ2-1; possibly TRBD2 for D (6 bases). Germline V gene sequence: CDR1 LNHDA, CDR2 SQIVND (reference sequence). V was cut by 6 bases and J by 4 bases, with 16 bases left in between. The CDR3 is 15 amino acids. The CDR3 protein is CASRMEGSGYNEQFF. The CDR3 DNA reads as TGTGCCAGTAGAATGGAGGGGAGCGGGTACAATGAGCAGTTCTTC.

The CDR3 here is CASSLEVAGEQYF. CDR3 coding DNA: TGTGCCAGCAGCTTGGAGGTAGCGGGGGAGCAGTACTTC. This chain connects TRBV5-4 to TRBJ2-7, with 8 bases identical to TRBD2. Trimming cost V 0 bases and J 7 bases; bases outside gene matches: 3. CDR3 size: 13 residues. Germline CDR1 reads SGHNT; CDR2 reads YYREEE (reference sequence).

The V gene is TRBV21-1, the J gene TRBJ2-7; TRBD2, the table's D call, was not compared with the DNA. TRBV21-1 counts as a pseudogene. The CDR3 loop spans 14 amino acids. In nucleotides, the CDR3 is TGTGCCAGCAGCGGCCCGGGGACTAGCCACGAGCAGTACTTC. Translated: CASSGPGTSHEQYF.

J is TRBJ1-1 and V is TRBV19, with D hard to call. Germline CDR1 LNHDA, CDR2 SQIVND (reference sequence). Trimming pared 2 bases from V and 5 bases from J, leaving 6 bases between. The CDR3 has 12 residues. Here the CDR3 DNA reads TGTGCCAGTAGTATAACGGGGACTGAAGCTTTCTTT. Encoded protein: CASSITGTEAFF.

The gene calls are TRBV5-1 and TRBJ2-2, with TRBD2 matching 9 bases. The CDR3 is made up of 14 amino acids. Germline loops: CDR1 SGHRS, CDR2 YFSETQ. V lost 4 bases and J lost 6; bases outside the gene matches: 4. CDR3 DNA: TGCGCCAGCAGCGCCGGGACTAGCTCCGGGGAGCTGTTTTTT. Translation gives CASSAGTSSGELFF.

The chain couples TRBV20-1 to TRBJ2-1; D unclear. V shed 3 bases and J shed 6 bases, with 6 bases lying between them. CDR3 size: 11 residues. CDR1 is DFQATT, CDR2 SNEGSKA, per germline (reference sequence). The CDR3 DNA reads TGCAGTGCTAGTCCAGTCAATGAGCAGTTCTTC. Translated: CSASPVNEQFF.

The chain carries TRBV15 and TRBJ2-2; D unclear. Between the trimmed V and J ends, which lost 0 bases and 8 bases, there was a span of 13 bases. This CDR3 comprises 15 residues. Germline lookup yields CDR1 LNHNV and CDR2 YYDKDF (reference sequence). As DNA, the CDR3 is TGTGCCACCAGCAGAGATGGTCCCCGCCTAGGGGAGCTGTTTTTT. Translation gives CATSRDGPRLGELFF.

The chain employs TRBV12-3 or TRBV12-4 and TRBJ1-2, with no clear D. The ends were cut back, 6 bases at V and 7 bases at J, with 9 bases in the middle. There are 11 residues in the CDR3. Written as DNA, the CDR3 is TGTGCCAGCAGCTGGGGAGGTGGCTACACCTTC. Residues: CASSWGGGYTF.

The CDR3 loop is CASSLGVVNTEAFF. The CDR3 coding sequence is TGTGCCAGCAGTTTAGGAGTAGTGAACACTGAAGCTTTCTTT. This rearrangement joins TRBV28 to TRBJ1-1; no clear D gene. Germline CDR1 MDHEN, CDR2 SYDVKM. Trimming stripped 2 bases from V and 0 bases from J, with 7 bases between. The CDR3 is made up of 14 amino acids.

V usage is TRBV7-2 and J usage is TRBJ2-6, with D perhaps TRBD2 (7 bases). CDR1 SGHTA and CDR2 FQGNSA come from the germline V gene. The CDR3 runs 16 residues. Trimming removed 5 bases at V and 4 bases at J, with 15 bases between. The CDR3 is CASSPWGGAGANVLTF. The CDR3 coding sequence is TGTGCCAGCAGCCCCTGGGGGGGGGCAGGGGCCAACGTCCTGACTTTC.

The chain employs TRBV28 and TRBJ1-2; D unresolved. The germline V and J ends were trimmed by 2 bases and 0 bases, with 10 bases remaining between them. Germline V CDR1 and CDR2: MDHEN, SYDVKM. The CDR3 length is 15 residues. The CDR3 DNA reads TGTGCCAGCAGTTTAACCAGGAAGACTAACTATGGCTACACCTTC. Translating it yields CASSLTRKTNYGYTF.

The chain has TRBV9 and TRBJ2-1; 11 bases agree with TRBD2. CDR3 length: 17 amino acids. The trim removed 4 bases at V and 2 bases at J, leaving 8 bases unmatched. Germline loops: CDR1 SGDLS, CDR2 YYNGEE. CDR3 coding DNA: TGTGCCAGCAGCCCCCTGGGACTAGCGGCTACCTACAATGAGCAGTTCTTC. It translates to CASSPLGLAATYNEQFF.